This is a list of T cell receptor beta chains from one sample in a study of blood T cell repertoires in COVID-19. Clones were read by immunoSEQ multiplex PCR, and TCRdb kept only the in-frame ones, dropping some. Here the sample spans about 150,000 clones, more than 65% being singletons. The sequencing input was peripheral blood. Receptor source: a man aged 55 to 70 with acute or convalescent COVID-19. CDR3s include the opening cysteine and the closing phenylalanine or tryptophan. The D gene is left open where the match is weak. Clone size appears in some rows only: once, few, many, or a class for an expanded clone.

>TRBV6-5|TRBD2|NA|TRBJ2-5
TGTGCCAGCAGTTACTCGACACTAGCGGAGGAGACCCAGTACTTC
CASSYSTLAEETQYF
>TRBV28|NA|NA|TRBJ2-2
TGTGCCAGCCACCCTAGCCTGGGGACCGGGGAGCTGTTTTTT
CASHPSLGTGELFF
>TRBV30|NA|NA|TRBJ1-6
TGTGCCTGGGCAATCACAGGGAGTTCACCCCTCCACTTT
CAWAITGSSPLHF
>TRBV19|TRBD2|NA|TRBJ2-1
TGTGCCAGTAGTGGCGGTCTAGCGGGAGGAATGAGGTATAATGAGCAGTTCTTC
CASSGGLAGGMRYNEQFF
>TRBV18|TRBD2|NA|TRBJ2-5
TGTGCCAGCTCACCACTCGCGGGAGTATTTCAGACCCAGTACTTC
CASSPLAGVFQTQYF
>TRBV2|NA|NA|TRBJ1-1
TGTGCCAGCAGTGTGAACAGACTGAACACTGAAGCTTTCTTT
CASSVNRLNTEAFF
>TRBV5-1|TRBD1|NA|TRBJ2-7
TGCGCCAGCAGCTGGGGGACAGTCGGGGCTTACGAGCAGTACTTC
CASSWGTVGAYEQYF
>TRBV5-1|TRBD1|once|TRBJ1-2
TGCGCCAGCAGCTTGGTTGGGTCAGGGGGCAGCTATGGCTACACCTTC
CASSLVGSGGSYGYTF
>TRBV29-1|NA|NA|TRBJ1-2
TGCAGCGTCGATACCGGGAACTATGGCTACACCTTC
CSVDTGNYGYTF
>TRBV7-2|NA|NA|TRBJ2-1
TGTGCCAGCAGCTCTGGAATCGGGATGGGCAGGTTGAATGAGCAGTTCTTC
CASSSGIGMGRLNEQFF
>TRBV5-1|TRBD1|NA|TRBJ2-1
TGCGCCAGCAGTTCGGGACAGACCAACAATGAGCAGTTCTTC
CASSSGQTNNEQFF
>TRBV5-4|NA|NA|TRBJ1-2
TGTGCCAGCAGCTCCTGGGGCATAGGGGGCTACACCTTC
CASSSWGIGGYTF
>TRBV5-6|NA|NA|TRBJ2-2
TGTGCCAGCAGCTCTCAGGGTTTTACCGGGGAGCTGTTTTTT
CASSSQGFTGELFF
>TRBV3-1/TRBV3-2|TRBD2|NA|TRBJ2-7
TGTGCCAGCAGCCCCTGGGCTAGCGGGACCACCTACGAGCAGTACTTC
CASSPWASGTTYEQYF
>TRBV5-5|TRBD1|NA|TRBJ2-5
TGTGCCAGCAGTTACACCGGGACAGGGGCAGGGACCCAGTACTTC
CASSYTGTGAGTQYF
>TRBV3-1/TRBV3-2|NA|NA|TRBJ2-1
TGTGCCAGCAGCCAGGGCTCCAACTACAATGAGCAGTTCTTC
CASSQGSNYNEQFF
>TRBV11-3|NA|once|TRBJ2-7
TGTGCCAGCAGCTTACGGGGTACGGTCGAGCAGTACTTC
CASSLRGTVEQYF
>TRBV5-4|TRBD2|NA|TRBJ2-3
TGTGCCAGCAGCTTGGGACTAGCGGGGTTCACAGATACGCAGTATTTT
CASSLGLAGFTDTQYF
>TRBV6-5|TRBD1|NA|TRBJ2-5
TGTGCCAGCAGGACCGGGACAGGGGGAGAGACCCAGTACTTC
CASRTGTGGETQYF
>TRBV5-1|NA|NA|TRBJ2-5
TGCGCCAGCAGCTTGGGAGGTAGCCCCCAAGAGACCCAGTACTTC
CASSLGGSPQETQYF
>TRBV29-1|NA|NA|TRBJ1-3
TGCAGCGTTATAGAGGGAAACACCATATATTTT
CSVIEGNTIYF
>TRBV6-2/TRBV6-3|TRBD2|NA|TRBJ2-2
TGTGCCAGCAGCCTAGCGGCCGGGGAGCTGTTTTTT
CASSLAAGELFF
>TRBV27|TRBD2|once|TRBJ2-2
TGTGCCAGCAGCGTATTGGGCGGGAGTGGCACCGGGGAGCTGTTTTTT
CASSVLGGSGTGELFF
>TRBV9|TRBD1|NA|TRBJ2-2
TGTGCCAGCAGCGGCAGGGGACAGCTGAACACCGGGGAGCTGTTTTTT
CASSGRGQLNTGELFF
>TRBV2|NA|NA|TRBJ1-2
TGTGCCAGCAGAGTGACAGCCAACTATGGCTACACCTTC
CASRVTANYGYTF
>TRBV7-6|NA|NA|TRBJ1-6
TGTGCCAGCAGCTCCCCCCCGGGTTCCCTCCACTTT
CASSSPPGSLHF
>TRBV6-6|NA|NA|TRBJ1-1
TGTGCCAGCGGAGGAGGCCACAGTAGGGTGAACACTGAAGCTTTCTTT
CASGGGHSRVNTEAFF
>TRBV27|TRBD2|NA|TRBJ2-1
TGTGCCAGCAGTTCGACTAGCGGGAGGGTAGATAATGAGCAGTTCTTC
CASSSTSGRVDNEQFF
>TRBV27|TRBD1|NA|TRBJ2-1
TGTGCCAGCAGTCCAGGACAGGGCGCCTACAATGAGCAGTTCTTC
CASSPGQGAYNEQFF
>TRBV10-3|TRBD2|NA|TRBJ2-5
TGTGCCATCAGTGAGTTCGGACTAGCGGGAACCCTAGGGGAGACCCAGTACTTC
CAISEFGLAGTLGETQYF
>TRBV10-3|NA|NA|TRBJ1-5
TGTGCCATCAGTGACAGGGTAGGGGATAGCAATCAGCCCCAGCATTTT
CAISDRVGDSNQPQHF
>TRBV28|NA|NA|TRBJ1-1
TGTGCCAGCAGTCCTACAGTGATGAACACTGAAGCTTTCTTT
CASSPTVMNTEAFF
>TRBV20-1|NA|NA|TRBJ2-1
TGCAGTGTTGAAGGGGCGAGTGAGCAGTTCTTC
CSVEGASEQFF
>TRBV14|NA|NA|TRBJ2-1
TGTGCCAGCAGCCAATCGGCCGAAAATTTGAGGGGGAATGAGCAGTTCTTC
CASSQSAENLRGNEQFF
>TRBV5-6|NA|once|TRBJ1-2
TGTGCCAGCAGGTTACAGGGAATCTATGGCTACACCTTC
CASRLQGIYGYTF
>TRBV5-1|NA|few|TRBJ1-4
TGCGCCAGCACCTGGGGGCAGGGAATTGACGAAAAACTGTTTTTT
CASTWGQGIDEKLFF
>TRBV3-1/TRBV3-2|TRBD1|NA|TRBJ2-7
TGTGCCAGCAGTTTCGGGACAGGGGCCGAGCAGTACTTC
CASSFGTGAEQYF
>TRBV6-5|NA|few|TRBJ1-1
TGTGCCAGCAAGCTGAGGGAAACTGAAGCTTTCTTT
CASKLRETEAFF
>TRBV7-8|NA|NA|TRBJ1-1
TGTGCCAGCAGCTTAGGGCCCTTGCTCACTGAAGCTTTCTTT
CASSLGPLLTEAFF